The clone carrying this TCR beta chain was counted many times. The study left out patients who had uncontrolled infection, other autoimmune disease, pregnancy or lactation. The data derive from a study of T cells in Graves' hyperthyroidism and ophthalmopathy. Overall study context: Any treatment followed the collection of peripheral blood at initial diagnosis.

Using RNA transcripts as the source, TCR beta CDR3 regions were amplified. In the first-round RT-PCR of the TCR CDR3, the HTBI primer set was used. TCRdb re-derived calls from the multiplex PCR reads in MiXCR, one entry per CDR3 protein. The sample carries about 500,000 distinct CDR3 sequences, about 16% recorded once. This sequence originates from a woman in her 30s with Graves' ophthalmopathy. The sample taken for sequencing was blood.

The CDR3 DNA reads as TGCGCCAGCAGCTTGGGAGGAGAAAATAGCAATCAGCCCCAGCATTTT. Its protein product is CASSLGGENSNQPQHF. The genes are TRBV5-1 and TRBJ1-5; no reliable D call. CDR3 length: 16 amino acids. The V gene lost 0 bases and the J gene lost 0 bases, with 10 bases spanning the gap. Germline V gene data show CDR1 as SGHRS and CDR2 as YFSETQ. The variable domain in full, with the rest retrieved from reference TRBV5-1 and TRBJ1-5, is KAGVTQTPRYLIKTRGQQVTLSCSPISGHRSVSWYQQTPGQGLQFLFEYFSETQRNKGNFPGRFSGRQFSNSRSEMNVSTLELGDSALYLCASSLGGENSNQPQHFGDGTRLSIL.